The clone carrying this T cell receptor beta chain showed up just once. Its antigen is unknown. The data stem from a study of T cell responses to AZD1222 COVID-19 vaccine. Study-level information: Recipients boosted at about 4 weeks or about 12 weeks are pooled.

The germline gives CDR1 LGHNA, CDR2 YNFKEQ. Trimming at V came to 4 bases and at J to 6 bases, leaving 6 bases not matched to a gene. The CDR3 has 15 amino acids. Findings and caveats of the study: Repertoires were obtained only post-peak T cell response. Distributed over spike, vaccine-associated CD4 TCRs predominated at 160-218 and 743-854.

This table comes from immunoSEQ multiplex PCR, and its TCRdb copy is limited to in-frame clones, with some not included. The sample has approximately 160,000 clones, 70% to 90% seen once. The rearrangement links TRBV4-2 to TRBJ1-4; TRBD1 aligns across 9 bases. Sequencing used peripheral blood, obtained on day 0 of AZD1222 vaccination. The source of this sequence is an adult in good health. CDR3 region: CASSRPGQGYEKLFF. The CDR3 bases are TGTGCCAGCAGCCGTCCGGGACAGGGTTATGAAAAACTGTTTTTT.